The rows below give T cell receptor beta chains drawn from one sample of a study of CD8+ T cells in alopecia areata. Some clones are missing from TCRdb's copy, which holds only in-frame ones; the method was immunoSEQ multiplex PCR. Among 110,000 to 150,000 clones, around 58% were seen once, and the ten largest hold under 6.5%. This specimen was CD4+ T cells sorted from blood, taken at week 0. All receptors come from a human donor with alopecia areata. Both conserved end residues are trimmed from each CDR3. Each record gives: V gene, D gene, J gene, CDR3 protein. A D gene is named only where the DNA matches it firmly.

TRBV2	-	TRBJ2-2	ASSPGLRELF
TRBV11-3	TRBD2	TRBJ2-7	ASSATSGGYEQY
TRBV7-9	-	TRBJ2-5	ASSPGGTGIKETQY
TRBV6-5	TRBD1	TRBJ1-1	ASSQDRLGEAF
TRBV5-4	TRBD2	TRBJ2-7	ASSHVAGGASEQY
TRBV29-1	-	TRBJ2-5	SASRRGQVETQY
TRBV5-1	TRBD2	TRBJ2-7	ASRSGGGASYEQY
TRBV7-9	-	TRBJ1-5	ASSLEGGGNQPQH
TRBV7-2	TRBD1	TRBJ2-7	ASSFGGTGPHEQY
TRBV5-1	TRBD1	TRBJ1-4	ASGPGQGNEKLF
TRBV4-1	TRBD1	TRBJ2-6	ASSLETTGAGANVLT
TRBV19	-	TRBJ1-6	ATANLAYNSPLH
TRBV6-5	-	TRBJ2-3	ASSPVSTDTQY
TRBV21-1	-	TRBJ1-1	ASSRGTEAF
TRBV11-2	TRBD2	TRBJ2-3	ASSLVPSGGADTQY
TRBV6-5	-	TRBJ2-7	ASSYSGAAYEQY
TRBV14	TRBD1	TRBJ1-1	ASSQVPWGQANMNTEAF
TRBV5-1	-	TRBJ2-2	ASSFSTSNTGELF
TRBV7-8	-	TRBJ2-2	ASSERSGLHAGELF
TRBV7-9	-	TRBJ1-1	ASSTDSWNTEAF
TRBV30	TRBD1	TRBJ2-6	AWSPGTGSGANVLT
TRBV11-2	TRBD2	TRBJ2-3	ASSPRWGGSDTQY
TRBV5-6	-	TRBJ1-4	ATSWGGTNEKLF
TRBV5-6	TRBD2	TRBJ2-1	ASSLAAGGNEQF
TRBV27	-	TRBJ1-6	ASSLRTDNSPLH
TRBV10-3	-	TRBJ1-5	ASGQSYSNQPQH
TRBV30	-	TRBJ2-6	AWTAGANVLT
TRBV11-2	-	TRBJ2-5	ASSRYNREKTQY
TRBV30	-	TRBJ1-6	AWSHRDSPLH
TRBV30	-	TRBJ1-2	AWERVERGYGYT
TRBV27	-	TRBJ2-3	ASSLAPQDTQY
TRBV7-2	-	TRBJ2-2	ASSSRRELF
TRBV5-6	-	TRBJ1-2	ASSLADRSYGYT
TRBV7-6	-	TRBJ2-5	ASSIGAQETQY
TRBV27	-	TRBJ1-1	ASSLPPDGGENTEAF
TRBV7-9	-	TRBJ2-1	ASSPSDNSREQF
TRBV6-6	TRBD1	TRBJ2-2	ASSRDRGPGELF
TRBV5-4	-	TRBJ2-7	ASSPPGRSYEQY
TRBV20-1	-	TRBJ2-7	SAGVEQY
TRBV29-1	TRBD1	TRBJ2-7	SVTGTGDYEQY
TRBV29-1	-	TRBJ1-5	SVGYEGSGGNQPQH
TRBV5-4	-	TRBJ2-3	ASSLARTDTQY
TRBV5-1	TRBD2	TRBJ2-7	ASQELSGAAYEQY
TRBV4-2	TRBD1	TRBJ2-1	ASSRTFRDSNEQF
TRBV13	-	TRBJ1-2	ASSPTGDGYT
TRBV14	TRBD2	TRBJ2-2	ASSRPGGTSPTGELF
TRBV9	-	TRBJ2-6	ASSPRGDSGANVLT